This TCR beta chain was retrieved from a study of OX40 agonist ivuxolimab in advanced cancers. General notes on the study: The costimulatory receptor OX40 (CD134) was targeted by ivuxolimab, a fully human IgG2 agonistic monoclonal antibody. Intravenous ivuxolimab was administered to patients every 2 weeks at six dose levels: 0.01, 0.1, 0.3, 1.5, 3 and 10 mg/kg. Of the approximately 50 dose-escalation patients, hepatocellular carcinoma was present in around 20, melanoma in roughly 15, renal cell carcinoma in 9 and head and neck cancer in 9. The dose-escalation cohort was about 86% male with a mean age of around 62 years, ranging from roughly 23 to 85. Partial responses were achieved by three dose-escalation patients, of whom one had hepatocellular carcinoma and two had cutaneous melanoma. Prior anti-PD-1, anti-PD-L1 or anti-CTLA-4 therapy was permitted, and checkpoint inhibitors had been received by about two fifths of dose-escalation patients. The point of sequencing TCRbeta in the periphery was to test whether ivuxolimab changed TCR sequence diversity and drove clonal T-cell expansion. The paper reports the monotherapy dose-escalation portion (N ≈ 50 patients) of the phase I ivuxolimab trial. Points the paper makes about the study in general: Low levels of normalized T-cell clonal expansion were also seen in some patients who did not respond. The antigen specificity of the clonally expanded peripheral T cells was not determined. At doses from 0.1 to 3.0 mg/kg, clonal expansion was seen in both CD4+ and CD8+ blood T cells between baseline and week 6. After ivuxolimab, more expanded clones were found on average in CD8+ T cells than in CD4+ T cells. In the 0.1-3.0 mg/kg groups, partial responders were among the patients with the lowest normalized peripheral clonal expansion, particularly in CD8+ T cells.

The trial excluded patients who had a history of autoimmune disease or were on systemic immunosuppression. Peripheral blood for TCR sequencing was drawn from every dose cohort at baseline, at cycle 4 day 1 and at cycle 7 day 1. The samples were taken from a phase I, first-in-human, multicenter, open-label dose-escalation trial of ivuxolimab. Adults with locally advanced or metastatic melanoma, renal cell carcinoma, hepatocellular carcinoma or head and neck squamous cell carcinoma were enrolled in the trial. Before TCR sequencing, CD4+ and CD8+ T cells were separately sorted from peripheral blood. Comments on this clone: Its cognate antigen has yet to be identified. Per-base qualities were not stored, and no clone one base away is much larger.

CDR1 and CDR2, looked up from the germline V gene, are SGHRS and YFSETQ. Measured from the cysteine to the phenylalanine, the CDR3 is 15 residues long. Only CDR3 DNA is held: 45 bases, read in frame from base 1. V lost 0 bases and J lost 7 bases, and the count of bases not matched to a germline gene is 6. To sequence the TCRbeta CDR3 region, genomic DNA was isolated from the sorted cells. TCRbeta CDR3 regions were sequenced using the immunoSEQ Assay. Here the immuneACCESS table is served through TCRdb, limited to in-frame sequences with V and J called. Missing clones are a known gap in these copies; in checked studies unresolved V genes cover under half, and the rest lacks a known reason. The sample table shows 78,000 or so clones, and approximately 85% are seen once. The top ten constitute about 17% of the sample.

The sequence is built from TRBV5-1 and TRBJ2-1, with 8 central nucleotides matching TRBD2. The sequence came from an adult with an advanced solid tumor such as melanoma, head and neck, liver or kidney cancer. The specimen comprised CD4+ or CD8+ T cells sorted from blood, sampled in a trial of the OX40 agonist ivuxolimab. CDR3 loop: CASSLVALAVNEQFF. The base sequence is TGCGCCAGCAGCTTGGTTGCACTAGCGGTAAATGAGCAGTTCTTC.